This T cell receptor (beta chain) was profiled in a study of blood T cell repertoires in COVID-19. CDR1 is ENHRY and CDR2 is SYGVKD in the germline V gene. Trimming removed 3 bases at V and 0 bases at J, with 9 bases between. The CDR3 loop spans 14 amino acids. Clones were sequenced by immunoSEQ multiplex PCR, and TCRdb holds only the in-frame ones, with some missing. The sample shows approximately 210,000 clones, roughly 84% of them seen only once. This clone was counted once. The gene calls are TRBV10-3 and TRBJ2-7; D call uncertain. The specimen sequenced was peripheral blood. This clonotype was obtained from a woman in her 40s who had recovered from COVID-19. CDR3 sequence reads: CAISEEDYSYEQYF. The CDR3 bases are TGTGCCATCAGTGAAGAGGATTACTCCTACGAGCAGTACTTC.